This record concerns one T cell receptor beta chain sequence. The target of this receptor is not known. There are no base qualities to consult, and no much larger clone falls within one base. Peripheral blood CD8+ and CD4+ T cells from healthy donors, Susac syndrome patients and multiple sclerosis patients were profiled by high-throughput TCR beta sequencing. Susac syndrome patients met recently defined diagnostic criteria for definite or probable disease. Bulk CD8+ and CD4+ T cells were purified magnetically by negative isolation, whereas CD8+ TEMRA cells were enriched by FACS. Blood was drawn into EDTA tubes, processed within 24 hours, and PBMCs were isolated by density gradient centrifugation. PBMCs intended for TCR sequencing were cryopreserved in liquid nitrogen and thawed later in a water bath at 37 degrees C. A purity of at least 90% was achieved for sorted or isolated CD4+, CD8+ and CD8+ TEMRA cells.

The germline V gene (reference sequence) sets CDR1 to LNHDA and CDR2 to SQIVND. The CDR3 numbers 16 residues from cysteine through phenylalanine. Only CDR3 DNA is held: 48 bases, read in frame from base 1. V loses 1 base, J loses 3 bases, and the germline ends lie 15 bases apart. RNA was extracted using the RNeasy kit, and about 0.5 to 1 microgram was reverse transcribed with random hexamers. The immunoSEQ multiplex PCR assay, covering 54 Vbeta and 13 Jbeta segments, was used to amplify TCR beta CDR3 regions. PCR amplification bias was corrected by using a synthetic template baseline for primer optimization and computational correction. The authors' pipeline ran thus. Reads were annotated to V, D and J genes per IMGT and analyzed with immunoSEQ Analyzer, keeping only productive sequences. Clonality was calculated as one minus the Shannon entropy normalized by log2 of the number of productive unique sequences. Public and private clones were assessed among the 100 most prevalent clones of each patient and control. Susac-specific clones were defined as absent from healthy and MS cohorts, 800 to 1,200 published viral clones and other ImmuneACCESS disease sequences. The raw public data were reprocessed by TCRdb itself: fastp quality trimming at Q25, MiXCR clonotype calling, in-frame beta chains only. Identical CDR3 protein sequences are pooled into one entry, listed with their most common genes and DNA. These V and J calls derive from TCRdb rather than the authors' analysis. The sample includes tens of thousands of distinct CDR3 sequences, with roughly 94% observed a single time. The ten most abundant clones make up roughly 0.5% of the sample.

This entry belongs to a study of CD8 T cells in Susac syndrome (dated by TCRdb to the late 2010s). General notes on the study: Among the sequenced Susac syndrome patients, more than 5 had clinically active disease and fewer than ten were in clinical remission. Susac syndrome patients were therapy-naive, on corticosteroids (some also receiving IVIg), or on IVIg alone at blood withdrawal. Repertoire sequencing was used to test whether CD8+ T cell activation and differentiation in Susac syndrome was antigen driven. CD8+ T cell repertoire clonality was compared between fewer than 13 healthy donors, some 14 Susac syndrome patients and approximately 16 multiple sclerosis patients.

Results the study describes overall, beyond this receptor: Looking at Susac-specific public clones, the researchers identified sixteen in the total CD8+ repertoire and five or six in the CD8+ TEMRA repertoire. Clonal expansion was seen in Susac syndrome CD8+ repertoires, peaking in CD8+ TEMRA cells and being greater in clinically active patients than in remitting ones. The number of individuals in the TCR sequencing and HLA analysis was acknowledged as relatively small.

Recombination linked TRBV19 to TRBJ1-1; a confident D gene designation cannot be given. The receptor was derived from a human donor with Susac syndrome. Input material: CD8+ T cells from PBMCs. In nucleotide form, the sequence is TGTGCCAGTAGTATAGGGAGAGGTAGGGTCTACACTGAAGCTTTCTTT. It specifies CASSIGRGRVYTEAFF.